A selection of T cell receptor beta chains follows, all from one sample in a study of OX40 agonist ivuxolimab in advanced cancers. Sequencing used immunoSEQ multiplex PCR; TCRdb keeps in-frame clones, though not all of them. The sample yields approximately 75,000 clones, about 88% seen once. Sequencing used CD4+ or CD8+ T cells sorted from blood, obtained in a trial of the OX40 agonist ivuxolimab. The receptors were gathered from an adult with an advanced solid tumor such as melanoma, head and neck, liver or kidney cancer. Both conserved end residues are part of each CDR3. The D gene is left open where the match is weak. Expanded clones get a size class; other rows say once, few or many, or leave the size out.

d_gene	v_gene	j_gene	abundance	CDR3aa	CDR3nt
TRBD1	TRBV28	TRBJ1-1	-	CASSGDTGDWDTEAFF	TGTGCCAGCAGTGGAGACACAGGGGATTGGGACACTGAAGCTTTCTTT
-	TRBV6-1	TRBJ1-1	-	CASSDPLPGLF	TGTGCCAGCAGTGACCCCCTACCAGGGCTCTTT
TRBD1	TRBV2	TRBJ2-7	-	CASSGQGAYEQYF	TGTGCCAGCAGCGGACAGGGGGCCTACGAGCAGTACTTC
-	TRBV29-1	TRBJ2-5	few	CSPGLGVETQYF	TGCAGCCCAGGGTTGGGAGTGGAGACCCAGTACTTC
TRBD2	TRBV6-5	TRBJ2-7	-	CASGGGSYEQYF	TGTGCCAGCGGGGGAGGGTCGTACGAGCAGTACTTC
TRBD1	TRBV5-1	TRBJ1-5	-	CASSPSTGIFQPQHF	TGCGCCAGCAGCCCGTCGACAGGGATTTTTCAGCCCCAGCATTTT
-	TRBV28	TRBJ2-5	-	CASSWAGETQYF	TGTGCCAGCAGTTGGGCTGGTGAGACCCAGTACTTC
TRBD1	TRBV18	TRBJ2-7	-	CASSPGTGNKYEQYF	TGTGCCAGCTCACCCGGGACAGGCAATAAGTACGAGCAGTACTTC
TRBD2	TRBV19	TRBJ2-5	-	CASSPGTSGRSLYF	TGTGCCAGTAGTCCCGGGACTAGCGGTCGATCATTGTACTTC
-	TRBV5-1	TRBJ1-1	-	CASSPEGRGTEAFF	TGCGCCAGCAGCCCGGAGGGGAGGGGGACTGAAGCTTTCTTT
-	TRBV5-6	TRBJ2-1	-	CASSFFVDQSYNEQFF	TGTGCCAGCAGCTTTTTCGTAGATCAATCCTACAATGAGCAGTTCTTC
-	TRBV5-1	TRBJ2-3	-	CASSLGVAADTQYF	TGCGCCAGCAGCTTGGGAGTAGCAGCAGATACGCAGTATTTT
-	TRBV10-3	TRBJ1-1	few	CAISESLENTEAFF	TGTGCCATCAGTGAGTCGTTAGAGAACACTGAAGCTTTCTTT
-	TRBV18	TRBJ1-3	-	CASSPLDFTGGNTIYF	TGTGCCAGCTCACCCCTAGACTTTACTGGTGGAAACACCATATATTTT
-	TRBV15	TRBJ2-3	once	CATSVFVSPSTDTQYF	TGTGCCACCAGTGTGTTCGTTTCTCCTAGCACAGATACGCAGTATTTT
-	TRBV11-2	TRBJ1-2	-	CASSSQPGPYGYTF	TGTGCCAGCAGCTCACAACCGGGGCCCTATGGCTACACCTTC
TRBD2	TRBV4-3	TRBJ2-2	few	CASSQDSSGGSFANTGELFF	TGCGCCAGCAGCCAAGATAGTAGCGGGGGGTCGTTCGCGAACACCGGGGAGCTGTTTTTT
-	TRBV10-1	TRBJ2-3	-	CASSDGGGTDTQYF	TGCGCCAGCAGTGATGGTGGGGGGACAGATACGCAGTATTTT
-	TRBV19	TRBJ1-5	-	CASSTGGDYNQPQHF	TGTGCCAGTAGTACTGGTGGGGACTACAATCAGCCCCAGCATTTT
-	TRBV7-9	TRBJ2-5	-	CASSFGSQETQYF	TGTGCCAGCAGCTTTGGATCCCAAGAGACCCAGTACTTC
TRBD2	TRBV9	TRBJ2-3	-	CASSVAAGVSDTQYF	TGTGCCAGCAGCGTAGCAGCGGGAGTTTCAGATACGCAGTATTTT
-	TRBV14	TRBJ1-5	once	CASSQPGGYSNQPQHF	TGTGCCAGCAGCCAACCGGGGGGGTATAGCAATCAGCCCCAGCATTTT
TRBD1	TRBV13	TRBJ2-7	-	CASSLGQGWYEQYF	TGTGCCAGCAGCTTAGGACAGGGGTGGTACGAGCAGTACTTC
-	TRBV5-4	TRBJ1-2	-	CASSSRESGDNYGYTF	TGTGCCAGCAGCTCGCGTGAGTCGGGGGACAACTATGGCTACACCTTC
TRBD2	TRBV11-3	TRBJ2-3	-	CASSRGDWGTDTQYF	TGTGCCAGCAGTCGGGGGGATTGGGGCACAGATACGCAGTATTTT
TRBD2	TRBV7-2	TRBJ2-5	-	CASSPGTSGLGTQYF	TGTGCCAGCAGCCCCGGGACTAGCGGGTTAGGGACCCAGTACTTC
TRBD2	TRBV7-2	TRBJ2-3	-	CASSTSGLAGYTQYF	TGTGCCAGCAGCACCTCGGGACTAGCGGGATATACGCAGTATTTT
-	TRBV5-1	TRBJ1-2	-	CASSSRDGGIYGYTF	TGCGCCAGCAGTTCACGGGACGGAGGGATCTATGGCTACACCTTC
TRBD1	TRBV5-5	TRBJ2-5	-	CASSAPGQGETQYF	TGTGCCAGCAGCGCGCCGGGACAGGGAGAGACCCAGTACTTC
-	TRBV6-6	TRBJ2-7	-	CASSADSYEQYF	TGTGCCAGCAGCGCGGACTCCTACGAGCAGTACTTC
-	TRBV6-1	TRBJ2-7	-	CASSVETDPSEYF	TGTGCCAGCAGTGTCGAAACCGATCCGTCTGAGTACTTC
TRBD2	TRBV5-1	TRBJ2-7	-	CASSLSGGPPYEQYF	TGCGCCAGCAGCTTGTCGGGGGGACCCCCCTACGAGCAGTACTTC
-	TRBV19	TRBJ1-5	-	CASSMAGNNQPQHF	TGTGCCAGTAGTATGGCAGGTAACAATCAGCCCCAGCATTTT
TRBD1	TRBV5-1	TRBJ2-2	-	CASSLLRDRVTGELFF	TGCGCCAGCAGCTTGCTCCGGGACAGGGTCACCGGGGAGCTGTTTTTT
TRBD1	TRBV5-1	TRBJ2-7	once	CASSHGQGEQYF	TGCGCCAGCAGCCACGGACAGGGCGAGCAGTACTTC
-	TRBV28	TRBJ1-5	-	CASSQAGHSSNQPQHF	TGTGCCAGCAGTCAGGCGGGCCACAGCAGCAATCAGCCCCAGCATTTT
TRBD2	TRBV7-9	TRBJ2-1	once	CASSFSTSGNYNEQFF	TGTGCCAGCAGCTTTTCGACTAGCGGAAACTACAATGAGCAGTTCTTC
TRBD2	TRBV10-1	TRBJ2-1	-	CASSAGLAYNEQFF	TGCGCCAGCAGTGCGGGACTAGCGTACAATGAGCAGTTCTTC
-	TRBV18	TRBJ2-5	-	CASSPPSTETQYF	TGTGCCAGCTCACCACCGAGTACAGAGACCCAGTACTTC
-	TRBV25-1	TRBJ1-4	-	CASSEFSGDEKLFF	TGTGCCAGCAGTGAATTTTCTGGGGATGAAAAACTGTTTTTT
-	TRBV7-3	TRBJ2-7	-	CASSLRGGTPYEQYF	TGTGCCAGCAGCCTCAGGGGGGGAACCCCCTACGAGCAGTACTTC
-	TRBV10-3	TRBJ2-1	-	CAISELGRGSSYNEQFF	TGTGCCATCAGTGAGTTGGGGAGGGGGAGCTCCTACAATGAGCAGTTCTTC
TRBD1	TRBV19	TRBJ1-2	few	CASSRGQGYGYTF	TGTGCCAGTAGTCGCGGACAGGGTTACGGCTACACCTTC
-	TRBV5-1	TRBJ1-2	-	CASSLPGDGYTF	TGCGCCAGCAGCTTGCCAGGGGATGGCTACACCTTC
TRBD2	TRBV28	TRBJ2-1	-	CASSLGGGNSHNEQFF	TGTGCCAGCAGTTTAGGCGGGGGGAACTCACACAATGAGCAGTTCTTC
TRBD2	TRBV5-1	TRBJ2-5	-	CASRERGDQETQYF	TGCGCCAGCAGGGAGCGGGGAGACCAAGAGACCCAGTACTTC
TRBD2	TRBV7-2	TRBJ2-5	-	CASSLEGSGGFRTQYF	TGTGCCAGCAGCTTAGAGGGTAGCGGGGGATTCCGGACCCAGTACTTC
-	TRBV4-1	TRBJ1-5	-	CASSPLGGSPGRQPQHF	TGCGCCAGCAGCCCGCTGGGAGGCAGCCCGGGGCGTCAGCCCCAGCATTTT
TRBD1	TRBV6-6	TRBJ1-6	-	CASSRTGYNSPLHF	TGTGCCAGCAGTCGGACAGGGTATAATTCACCCCTCCACTTT
TRBD2	TRBV18	TRBJ2-3	-	CASWEGLTDTQYF	TGTGCCAGCTGGGAGGGGTTGACAGATACGCAGTATTTT
-	TRBV2	TRBJ2-5	-	CASSDRQLETQYF	TGTGCCAGCAGTGATCGGCAGTTAGAGACCCAGTACTTC
TRBD1	TRBV19	TRBJ1-1	-	CASSLGTGGTEAFF	TGTGCCAGTAGCCTCGGGACAGGGGGCACTGAAGCTTTCTTT
-	TRBV29-1	TRBJ2-6	-	CSVAITRGANVLTF	TGCAGCGTTGCCATTACTCGGGGGGCCAACGTCCTGACTTTC
-	TRBV9	TRBJ2-2	-	CASSVVVNTGELFF	TGTGCCAGCAGCGTAGTGGTGAACACCGGGGAGCTGTTTTTT
-	TRBV7-9	TRBJ2-3	-	CASSFLGSSTDTQYF	TGTGCCAGCAGCTTCCTAGGGTCCAGCACAGATACGCAGTATTTT
-	TRBV11-2	TRBJ1-1	-	CASSLERYGTEAFF	TGTGCCAGCAGCTTAGAGAGATACGGCACTGAAGCTTTCTTT